The present T cell receptor (beta chain) was sequenced within a study of T cell responses to AZD1222 COVID-19 vaccine. Study-level results: Donors skewed white British and female; clonal diversity was possibly underestimated.

On this clone: Its antigen is not identified.

The method was immunoSEQ multiplex PCR; TCRdb's version includes in-frame clones alone and lacks a portion of them. The sample holds approximately 150,000 clones, around 95% seen once. This CDR3 is built from 14 residues. From germline, CDR1 is SGDLS and CDR2 YYNGEE. The V gene end was trimmed by 4 bases and the J gene end by 10 bases; junction bases not matched to a gene: 10. The chain combines TRBV9 with TRBJ2-2, with 7 bases that match TRBD2. The TCR sequence derives from an adult in good health. The sequenced sample was peripheral blood, obtained on day 0 of AZD1222 vaccination. The CDR3 DNA is TGTGCCAGCAGCCCGCTAGCGGTGAATGTGGAGCTGTTTTTT. This encodes CASSPLAVNVELFF. The full variable domain, its missing parts supplied by reference TRBV9 and TRBJ2-2, is DSGVTQTPKHLITATGQRVTLRCSPRSGDLSVYWYQQSLDQGLQFLIQYYNGEERAKGNILERFSAQQFPDLHSELNLSSLELGDSALYFCASSPLAVNVELFFGEGSRLTVL.